These T cell receptor beta chains were read from a single sample in a study of T cell changes during pregnancy in multiple sclerosis. TCRdb keeps only in-frame clones here, not all; method: immunoSEQ multiplex PCR. This repertoire shows under 50,000 clones, 90% found once; its top ten account for approximately 1.6%. Here the sequenced sample was peripheral blood, taken in the first trimester of pregnancy. These receptors all come from a female donor in good health, enrolled as a control in a pregnancy study. CDR3s include the opening cysteine and the closing phenylalanine or tryptophan. D genes are given only for firm matches. Size is omitted from some rows. Given values are once, few, many or a class for expanded clones.

size | J | V | D | DNA | CDR3
NA | TRBJ2-5 | TRBV2 | TRBD1 | TGTGCCAGCAGTGAAGCGGGGACAGGGAAAGAGACCCAGTACTTC | CASSEAGTGKETQYF
NA | TRBJ2-5 | TRBV29-1 | TRBD2 | TGCAGCGTGTTAGCGGGACTACAAGAGACCCAGTACTTC | CSVLAGLQETQYF
NA | TRBJ1-2 | TRBV6-1 | TRBD1 | TGTGCCAGCAGACAGGGGGCAGACTATGGCTACACCTTC | CASRQGADYGYTF
NA | TRBJ2-2 | TRBV2 | NA | TGTGCCAGCAGATCGGGGATTACGAACACCGGGGAGCTGTTTTTT | CASRSGITNTGELFF
NA | TRBJ2-5 | TRBV6-4 | TRBD2 | TGTGCCAGCAGTCGGACTAGCGGGGCGGGAGAGACCCAGTACTTC | CASSRTSGAGETQYF
NA | TRBJ1-2 | TRBV6-4 | NA | TGTGCCAGCAGTGAAGTTAAGGTCGGGGGAGGCTACACCTTC | CASSEVKVGGGYTF
NA | TRBJ2-3 | TRBV11-2 | TRBD2 | TGTGCCAGCAGCCGATTGACTAGCGGGGCTAGCACAGATACGCAGTATTTT | CASSRLTSGASTDTQYF
NA | TRBJ2-5 | TRBV6-1 | NA | TGTGCCAGCAGCGCAGGGGTTCGGGAGACCCAGTACTTC | CASSAGVRETQYF
NA | TRBJ2-1 | TRBV5-1 | NA | TGCGCCAGCAGCCTTGGGACAGCGGGTGAGCAGTTCTTC | CASSLGTAGEQFF
few | TRBJ2-7 | TRBV5-1 | TRBD2 | TGCGCCAGCAGCTCCGCGGGAGACTACGAGCAGTACTTC | CASSSAGDYEQYF
NA | TRBJ2-2 | TRBV11-1 | NA | TGTGCCAGCAGGAAACGTGCAGGGAACACCGGGGAGCTGTTTTTT | CASRKRAGNTGELFF
few | TRBJ2-7 | TRBV11-3 | NA | TGTGCCAGCAGCTTAGATGGGACACCCGAGCAGTACTTC | CASSLDGTPEQYF
NA | TRBJ2-7 | TRBV10-2 | NA | TGCGCCAGCAGTGAGTCGCAGGGGAGCTACGAGCAGTACTTC | CASSESQGSYEQYF
NA | TRBJ2-4 | TRBV19 | TRBD2 | TGTGCCAGTAGCCTCGGGGGGGCGACCAAAAACATTCAGTACTTC | CASSLGGATKNIQYF
NA | TRBJ2-5 | TRBV30 | NA | TGTGCCTGGAGTGTCCAGGGGGGAGAGACCCAGTACTTC | CAWSVQGGETQYF
NA | TRBJ2-5 | TRBV5-1 | TRBD2 | TGCGCCAGCAGCTTGAGTGGACTAGCGACGCAAGAGACCCAGTACTTC | CASSLSGLATQETQYF
NA | TRBJ2-3 | TRBV5-4 | NA | TGTGCCAGCAGCCCCCAACCGGCAGATACGCAGTATTTT | CASSPQPADTQYF
NA | TRBJ2-5 | TRBV5-1 | TRBD1 | TGCGCCAGCAGCCCCGGACAGGGTGGGGAGACCCAGTACTTC | CASSPGQGGETQYF